This T cell receptor beta chain was obtained from a study of CD8+ T cells in alopecia areata. With 3 bases removed from V and 0 bases from J, the gap between germline ends came to 14 bases. CDR1 and CDR2 from the germline V gene are GTSNPN and SVGIG (reference sequence). CDR3 length: 15 residues. The treatment: oral pan-JAK inhibitor, 5-10 mg twice daily. In each case, RNA was isolated and then reverse transcribed into cDNA as the sequencing template. Clones were read by immunoSEQ multiplex PCR, and TCRdb kept only the in-frame ones, dropping some. The repertoire holds a few hundred thousand clones, with roughly two fifths as singletons.

This clonotype was obtained from a human donor with alopecia areata. The specimen was CD4+ T cells sorted from blood, collected at roughly week 36, from a patient treated with tofacitinib. The chain uses TRBV30 and TRBJ1-1; possible D gene TRBD1, 5 bases. The CDR3 protein is CAWRGDSSLNTEAFF. CDR3 nucleotides: TGTGCCTGGAGGGGTGACAGTTCCTTGAACACTGAAGCTTTCTTT.